Listed below are T cell receptor beta chains from one sample, sequenced in a study of metastatic and nonmetastatic thyroid tumors. TCRdb ran MiXCR on the PCR reads. The sample yields about 13,000 clones, about 27% seen once. The sample comprised tumor tissue. Source of these receptors: a female donor with papillary thyroid cancer or a benign thyroid nodule (not recorded which). Some clones in this sample may be carry-over from other donors' samples. The CDR3 runs from the conserved cysteine through the conserved F or W. D genes are given only for firm matches. Size is omitted from some rows. Given values are once, few, many or a class for expanded clones.

j_call v_call clone_size d_call cdr3_nt cdr3_aa
TRBJ1-1 TRBV7-9 . . TGTGCCAGCAGACTCTCAGGGGTTACTGAAGCTTTCTTT CASRLSGVTEAFF
TRBJ2-1 TRBV11-1 few TRBD2 TGTGCCAGCAGCGAGCGACGTGGCGGGAGGGCCGTCGATGAGCAGTTCTTC CASSERRGGRAVDEQFF
TRBJ2-3 TRBV6-1 medium-sized . TGTGCCAGCGGCAGGGACACAGATACGCAGTATTTT CASGRDTDTQYF
TRBJ2-2 TRBV6-1 few . TGTGCCAGCACGCCTGGCTCGAACACCGGGGAGCTGTTTTTT CASTPGSNTGELFF
TRBJ2-1 TRBV2 many TRBD2 TGTGCCAGCAGTGAACTAGCGGGGACCCGATTCTTC CASSELAGTRFF
TRBJ1-4 TRBV7-6 many . TGTGCCAGCAGCTATTTGGGTGGGCTTAATGAAAAACTGTTTTTT CASSYLGGLNEKLFF
TRBJ2-7 TRBV9 many TRBD1 TGTGCCAGCAGCCCCCGGACAGGGGGCGATTTTATCTACGAGCAGTACTTC CASSPRTGGDFIYEQYF
TRBJ1-1 TRBV28 . TRBD1 TGTGCCAGCAGTACCATCTCCAGGGGGGGAGCTTTCTTT CASSTISRGGAFF
TRBJ2-2 TRBV5-1 many . TGCGCCAGCAGCCCCCGGACGGACACCGGGGAGCTGTTTTTT CASSPRTDTGELFF
TRBJ1-1 TRBV7-8 many . TGTGCCAGCAGCTTGATGGACTTGAACACTGAAGCTTTCTTT CASSLMDLNTEAFF
TRBJ1-3 TRBV24-1 . . TGTGCCACAAATACACCGGGACGGCGAAACACCATATATTTT CATNTPGRRNTIYF
TRBJ1-2 TRBV6-6 few . TGTGCCAGCAGTTACTCCCAGCTGGCCTATGGCTACACCTTC CASSYSQLAYGYTF
TRBJ2-7 TRBV6-1 large TRBD1 TGTGCCAGCAGTGAATTTCCACAGGGGGACTCCTACGAGCAGTACTTC CASSEFPQGDSYEQYF
TRBJ1-4 TRBV28 few . TGTGCCAGCAGTCTAGGGGGTATTAATGAAAAACTGTTTTTT CASSLGGINEKLFF
TRBJ1-2 TRBV20-1 . . TGCAGTGCTAGCTTCGGACACCCGTATGGCTACACCTTC CSASFGHPYGYTF
TRBJ2-7 TRBV2 medium-sized . TGTGCCAGCAGAGCGATCGGGATCACCTACGAGCAGTACTTC CASRAIGITYEQYF
TRBJ1-5 TRBV7-9 many . TGTGCCAGCAGCTCCGGCAGCACAAGCAATCAGCCCCAGCATTTT CASSSGSTSNQPQHF
TRBJ2-7 TRBV7-9 many TRBD2 TGTGCCACCTTCCTGATACTAGCGGGGGCCCCCGAGCAGTACTTC CATFLILAGAPEQYF
TRBJ1-6 TRBV30 medium-sized . TGTGCCTGGAACAGGGCAATCGGGAATTCACCCCTCCACTTT CAWNRAIGNSPLHF
TRBJ1-4 TRBV20-1 many . TGCAGTGCTAGTCGGCCAGAACAGGGTAATGAAAAACTGTTTTTT CSASRPEQGNEKLFF
TRBJ1-2 TRBV15 many TRBD1 TGTGCCACCACCCTCTGGGGACAGGGGGAAAGCTATGGCTACACCTTC CATTLWGQGESYGYTF
TRBJ2-7 TRBV6-1 . TRBD1 TGTGCCAGCAGCGCGGGACAGGGGTATGGGAATTGGGACGAGCAGTACTTC CASSAGQGYGNWDEQYF
TRBJ2-5 TRBV28 few . TGTGCCACCCTAGCTCTAAGGGGTGTCCGGGAGACCCAGTACTTC CATLALRGVRETQYF
TRBJ2-7 TRBV28 . . TGTGCCAGCAGTTCCCCCCTTGGAGGGGATGGTGACGAGCAGTACTTC CASSSPLGGDGDEQYF
TRBJ2-2 TRBV5-8 many . TGTGCCAGCAGCCACAGGTATAGGAGCACCGGGGAGCTGTTTTTT CASSHRYRSTGELFF
TRBJ1-1 TRBV12-3/TRBV12-4 medium-sized . TGTGCCAGCAGTCCGACCCGGGGATCAACTGAAGCTTTCTTT CASSPTRGSTEAFF